This TCR beta chain was identified during a study of OX40 agonist ivuxolimab in advanced cancers. About the research overall: Partial responses were seen in three patients, one with hepatocellular carcinoma and two with cutaneous melanoma. Points from the study as a whole: The authors also found low normalized T-cell clonal expansion in some nonresponders.

In its sample, this clone was seen a few times. What it recognizes is unknown. This CDR3 has 15 amino acids. V dropped 5 bases and J dropped 8 bases, with 21 bases sitting between them. Germline values: CDR1 SEHNR, CDR2 FQNEAQ (reference sequence). Sequenced by immunoSEQ multiplex PCR; TCRdb stores in-frame clones only, minus some. The data hold 65,000 to 70,000 clones, with roughly 81% observed a single time. The chain has TRBV7-9 and TRBJ1-2, with no clear D. The material sequenced was CD4+ or CD8+ T cells sorted from blood, taken in a trial of the OX40 agonist ivuxolimab. This sequence originates from an adult with an advanced solid tumor such as melanoma, head and neck, liver or kidney cancer. The CDR3 coding sequence is TGTGCCAGCAGCCCGGACCTCTTAGGAGGATCGGGCTACACCTTC. This gives the protein CASSPDLLGGSGYTF.